Below, one TCR beta chain is given with its context. There are 13 residues in the CDR3. CDR1 and CDR2 (germline): MNHEY, SVGAGI. V lost 0 bases to trimming and J lost 5 bases, with 8 bases between them. Generated by immunoSEQ multiplex PCR, the TCRdb table keeps only in-frame clones and is missing some. The sample includes more than 20,000 clones, 70% to 90% seen only once; the top ten take around a tenth. This sample is drawn from a study of OX40 agonist ivuxolimab in advanced cancers. The sequencing here drew on CD4+ or CD8+ T cells sorted from blood, taken in a trial of the OX40 agonist ivuxolimab. The sequence derives from an adult with an advanced solid tumor such as melanoma, head and neck, liver or kidney cancer. J is TRBJ2-7 and V is TRBV6-5, with D possibly called TRBD1 or TRBD2 (6 bases each). CDR3 protein: CASSYSGGNEQYF. The CDR3 DNA reads as TGTGCCAGCAGTTACTCAGGGGGGAACGAGCAGTACTTC.